This is a list of T cell receptor beta chains from one sample in a study of T cell changes during pregnancy in multiple sclerosis. Repertoires were generated with immunoSEQ multiplex PCR, while TCRdb's copy carries only in-frame clones and drops some. The repertoire holds almost 55,000 clones, with more than 75% as singletons. The sample consisted of CD8+ T cells from peripheral blood mononuclear cells, taken before pregnancy. The receptors originated from a female donor with multiple sclerosis, enrolled in a pregnancy study. CDR3s include the opening cysteine and the closing phenylalanine or tryptophan. The D gene is left open where the match is weak.

D	V	J	CDR3
.	TRBV7-2	TRBJ1-2	CASSLVGRRPLGYTF
.	TRBV9	TRBJ2-7	CASSVGETNYEQYF
TRBD2	TRBV6-6	TRBJ2-7	CASTLGTTGYEQYF
.	TRBV11-2	TRBJ1-5	CASSLGGGGRPQHF
TRBD1	TRBV6-5	TRBJ2-7	CASITTGGGEQYF
TRBD1	TRBV9	TRBJ1-1	CASSVQGQVDTEAFF
.	TRBV19	TRBJ1-1	CASSIRENTEAFF
TRBD1	TRBV5-6	TRBJ2-7	CASSLRTGGASYEQYF
TRBD2	TRBV9	TRBJ2-3	CASSVSPVERGDTDTQYF
.	TRBV25-1	TRBJ2-7	CASSRSQIYEQYF
TRBD1	TRBV6-1	TRBJ1-2	CASRGLQGGNYGYTF
TRBD1	TRBV11-2	TRBJ2-2	CASSLGQFTSNTGELFF
.	TRBV5-6	TRBJ2-2	CASSSGVGPGELFF
.	TRBV27	TRBJ1-1	CASSYTGSTEAFF
TRBD1	TRBV13	TRBJ1-2	CASSLATDRGYGYTF
.	TRBV5-4	TRBJ2-7	CASSVVQVPKGYEQYF
.	TRBV5-3	TRBJ2-3	CARSLGRAGYSTDTQYF
.	TRBV29-1	TRBJ1-1	CSVEDWGREGTEAFF
.	TRBV29-1	TRBJ2-7	CSVAGRVGEQYF
.	TRBV19	TRBJ1-1	CATQDLNTEAFF
.	TRBV9	TRBJ1-2	CASSVAQGPLVTF
.	TRBV5-1	TRBJ1-2	CASSRDQTALSNYGYTF
.	TRBV19	TRBJ1-5	CASSIARGTPTPQHF
.	TRBV10-3	TRBJ2-1	CAISESRYNEQFF
TRBD2	TRBV9	TRBJ2-2	CASRARDYHTGELFF
.	TRBV7-3	TRBJ1-2	CASSFPQGYGYTF
.	TRBV30	TRBJ1-1	CAWSAPWEGDTEAFF
.	TRBV5-6	TRBJ1-1	CASSSGSTEAFF
TRBD2	TRBV6-4	TRBJ2-1	CASRLNNRGGPDNEQFF
TRBD2	TRBV9	TRBJ2-2	CASSARAGGAAGELFF
TRBD1	TRBV5-6	TRBJ2-7	CASSLAVGDRTYEQYF
.	TRBV7-9	TRBJ1-1	CASSLPGNTEAFF
TRBD1	TRBV9	TRBJ2-7	CASSVDPGGEQYF
.	TRBV4-1	TRBJ2-3	CASSQEPPVNTDTQYF
.	TRBV6-6	TRBJ2-2	CASVVAGDPGELFF